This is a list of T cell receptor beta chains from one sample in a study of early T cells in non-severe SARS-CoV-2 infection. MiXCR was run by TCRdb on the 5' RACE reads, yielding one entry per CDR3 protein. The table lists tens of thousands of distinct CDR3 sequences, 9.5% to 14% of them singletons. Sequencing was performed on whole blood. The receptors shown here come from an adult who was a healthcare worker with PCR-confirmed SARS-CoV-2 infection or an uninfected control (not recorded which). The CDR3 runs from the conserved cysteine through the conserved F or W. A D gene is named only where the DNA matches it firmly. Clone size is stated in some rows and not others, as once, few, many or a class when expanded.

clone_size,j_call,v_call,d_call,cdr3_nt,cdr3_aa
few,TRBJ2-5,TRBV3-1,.,TGTGCCAGCAGCCCCTCTAGGGGGATGGAGACCCAGTACTTC,CASSPSRGMETQYF
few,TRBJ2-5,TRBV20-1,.,TGCAGTGCTACGGAAGGGCTAGCCGGTTCCCAGGCGACCCAGTACTTC,CSATEGLAGSQATQYF
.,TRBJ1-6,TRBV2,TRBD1,TGTGCCAGCAGCGGGCAGGGGGCGCTAAGCTCACCCCTCCACTTT,CASSGQGALSSPLHF
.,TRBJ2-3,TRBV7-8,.,TGTGCCAGCAGCCCCCTGAGCCGGGCTCGCACAGATACGCAGTATTTT,CASSPLSRARTDTQYF
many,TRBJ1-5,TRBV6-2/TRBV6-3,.,TGTGCCAGCAGTCGCTCAGCTAGCAATCAGCCCCAGCATTTT,CASSRSASNQPQHF
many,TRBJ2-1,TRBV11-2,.,TGTGCCAGCAGCTTGGGCAATGAGCAGTTCTTC,CASSLGNEQFF
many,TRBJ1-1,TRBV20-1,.,TGCAGTGCTAGCCCCTATGGGGGGCGGTGGGGCACTGAAGCTTTCTTT,CSASPYGGRWGTEAFF
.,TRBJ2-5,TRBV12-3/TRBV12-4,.,TGTGCCAGCAGGCTCGGGCAGGCGTACCAAGAGACCCAGTACTTC,CASRLGQAYQETQYF
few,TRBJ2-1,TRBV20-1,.,TGCAGTGCTTGGGGGGGGGCCCATGAGCAGTTCTTC,CSAWGGAHEQFF
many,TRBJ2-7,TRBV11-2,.,TGTGCCAGCAGCTTAGATCGGGTCCCCTACGAGCAGTACTTC,CASSLDRVPYEQYF
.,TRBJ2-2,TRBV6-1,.,TGTGCCAGCATCCTGAAGGTGGGGGAGCTGTTTTTT,CASILKVGELFF
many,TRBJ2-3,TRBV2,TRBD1,TGTGCCAGCACCTCCCGACAGGGAGCAACAGATACGCAGTATTTT,CASTSRQGATDTQYF
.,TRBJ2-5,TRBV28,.,TGTGCCAGCAGTTTATATGCCTGGGGCGAGGTAACCCAAGAGACCCAGTACTTC,CASSLYAWGEVTQETQYF
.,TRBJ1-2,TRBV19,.,TGTGCCACCCGCCCGGAAGCTAACTATGGCCACACCTTC,CATRPEANYGHTF
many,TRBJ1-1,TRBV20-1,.,TGCAGTGCTAGAGCCTCCGCGGGAGGGACTGAAGCTTTCTTT,CSARASAGGTEAFF
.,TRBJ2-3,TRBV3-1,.,TGTGCCAGCAGCCAAGATCAGGCTCCCTTAGGCCCAGATACGCAGTATTTT,CASSQDQAPLGPDTQYF
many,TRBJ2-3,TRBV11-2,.,TGTGCCAGCAGCCCCGACAGAACCACAGATACGCAGTATTTT,CASSPDRTTDTQYF
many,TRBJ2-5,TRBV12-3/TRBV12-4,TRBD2,TGTGCCAGCACCTTTAGCAGCGGGGGGGCCCGAGAGACCCAGTACTTC,CASTFSSGGARETQYF
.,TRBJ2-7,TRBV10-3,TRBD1,TGTGCCATCAGGCCGGGACAGGGCAATGGCGAGCAGTACTTC,CAIRPGQGNGEQYF
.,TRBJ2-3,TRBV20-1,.,TGCAGTGTGACCCCGACGTTGGGGGTCGCAGATACGCAGTATTTT,CSVTPTLGVADTQYF
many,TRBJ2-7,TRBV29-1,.,TGCAGCGTTGAACCGGCAGGAGGCTACGAGCAGTACTTC,CSVEPAGGYEQYF
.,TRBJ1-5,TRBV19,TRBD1,TGTGCCAGTAGTAATGGACAGGGGCCCAATCAGCCCCAGCATTTT,CASSNGQGPNQPQHF
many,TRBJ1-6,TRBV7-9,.,TGTGCCAGCAGCTTAGGGGGCCAGGGGAATTCACCCCTCCACTTT,CASSLGGQGNSPLHF
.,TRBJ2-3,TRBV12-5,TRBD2,TGTGCTAGTGGTTTGAGAAGGGAGGGAGATACGCAGTATTTT,CASGLRREGDTQYF
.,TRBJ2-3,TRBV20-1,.,TGCAGTGCTAGACCCGCCAGGTACACAGATACGCAGTATTTT,CSARPARYTDTQYF
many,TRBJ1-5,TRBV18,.,TGTGCCAGCTCACCAGGGGATCAGCCCCAGCATTTT,CASSPGDQPQHF
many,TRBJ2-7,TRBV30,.,TGTGCCTGGAGTGTACCAGACGAGTACGAGCAGTACTTC,CAWSVPDEYEQYF
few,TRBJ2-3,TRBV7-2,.,TGTGCCAGCAGCTTACGATCTAGAGCCCCAGATACGCAGTATTTT,CASSLRSRAPDTQYF
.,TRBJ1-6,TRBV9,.,TGTGCCAGCAGCGTTAGCAGGAGCTCCTATAATTCACCCCTCCACTTT,CASSVSRSSYNSPLHF
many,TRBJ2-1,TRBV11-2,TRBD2,TGTGCCAGCAGCCCCCGCGGGGGACCCGGAGGCGAGCAGTTCTTC,CASSPRGGPGGEQFF
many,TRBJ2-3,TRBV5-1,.,TGCGCCAGCTGGGCAAGTGGAGATACGCAGTATTTT,CASWASGDTQYF
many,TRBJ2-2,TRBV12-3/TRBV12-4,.,TGTGCCAGCAGGGGGGGAGTTAACACCGGGGAGCTGTTTTTT,CASRGGVNTGELFF
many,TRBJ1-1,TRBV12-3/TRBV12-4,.,TGTGCCAGCAGCCCATTGCGACAGCGTAGCACTGAAGCTTTCTTT,CASSPLRQRSTEAFF
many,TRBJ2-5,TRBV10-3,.,TGTGCCATCAGTGAGAGTCCCTACCAAGAGACCCAGTACTTC,CAISESPYQETQYF
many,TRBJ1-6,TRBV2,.,TGTGCCAGCAGCCTCAGGGTCGCGGGTTCACCCCTCCACTTT,CASSLRVAGSPLHF
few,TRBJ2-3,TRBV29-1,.,TGCAGCGTCGAAGGGGCGGCAGATACGCAGTATTTT,CSVEGAADTQYF
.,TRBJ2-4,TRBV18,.,TGTGCCAGCTCACCACAGTCGGGACAAAACATTCAGTACTTC,CASSPQSGQNIQYF
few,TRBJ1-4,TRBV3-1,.,TGTGCCAGCAGCCAAGACCGGGCCAGTAATGAAAAACTGTTTTTT,CASSQDRASNEKLFF
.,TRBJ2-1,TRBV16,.,TGTGCCAGCTCGGTAGGATTCGGGGGACACAATGAGCAGTTCTTC,CASSVGFGGHNEQFF
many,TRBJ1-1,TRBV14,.,TGTGCCAGCAGCCAATCGGTGCGGAGGAACACTGAAGCTTTCTTT,CASSQSVRRNTEAFF
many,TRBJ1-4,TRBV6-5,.,TGTGCCAGCAGTCCACTGGGGACTTCCAATGAAAAACTGTTTTTT,CASSPLGTSNEKLFF
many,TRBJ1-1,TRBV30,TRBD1,TGTGCCGGGGGACAGGATTCTGACACTGAAGCTTTCTTT,CAGGQDSDTEAFF
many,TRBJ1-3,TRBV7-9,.,TGTGCCAGCACCCCCCCGGGTTCTGGAAACACCATATATTTT,CASTPPGSGNTIYF
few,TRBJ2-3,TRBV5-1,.,TGCGCCAGCAAGATACAGTCAGGGGCCACAGATACGCAGTATTTT,CASKIQSGATDTQYF
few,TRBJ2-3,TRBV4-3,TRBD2,TGCGCCAGCGGGGCGGGGGGCACAGATACGCAGTATTTT,CASGAGGTDTQYF
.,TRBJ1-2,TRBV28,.,TGTGCCAGCAGTTATCAATCCTATGGCTACACCTTC,CASSYQSYGYTF
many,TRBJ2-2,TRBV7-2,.,TGTGCCAGCAGCTTAATTTTGGGGACGGTAACCGGGGAGCTGTTTTTT,CASSLILGTVTGELFF
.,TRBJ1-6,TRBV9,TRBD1,TGTGCCAGCAGCGCCGATCCCGGGACAGCAAATTCACCCCTCCACTTT,CASSADPGTANSPLHF
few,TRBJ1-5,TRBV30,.,TGTGCCTGGAGCCAGACGGGACGGCGGAATCAGCCCCAGCATTTT,CAWSQTGRRNQPQHF
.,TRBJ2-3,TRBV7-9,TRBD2,TGTGCCAGCAGCTTAAGTCTAGCGGGGGGCCATTCAGATACGCAGTATTTT,CASSLSLAGGHSDTQYF
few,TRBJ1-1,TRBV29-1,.,TGCAGCGCCGCCCAGGGTAGGGCCACTGAAGCTTTCTTT,CSAAQGRATEAFF
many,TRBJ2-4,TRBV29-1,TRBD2,TGCAGCGCCGTCCGGATAGCGGGGGGCCTGGTAGCCAAAAACATTCAGTACTTC,CSAVRIAGGLVAKNIQYF